Following are 27 T cell receptor beta chains from one sample sequenced in a study of Ad26.COV2.S vaccination and SARS-CoV-2 variants. Assay: immunoSEQ multiplex PCR; the TCRdb copy retains only in-frame clones and omits some. The table has roughly 510,000 clones, around 85% seen once. Treatment reported: 19 received Ad26.COV2.S at low or high dose, single or two shots; roughly five received placebo; per-sample allocation not given. Vaccine and placebo recipients were sampled on day 63 after the first injection. The sample was peripheral blood, taken in a trial of Ad26.COV2.S vaccine versus placebo. The receptors were gathered from a person aged 18-60 years who received the Ad26.COV2.S COVID-19 vaccine or a placebo.

The J gene is TRBJ2-2, the V gene TRBV5-5, with 9 bases fitting TRBD1. The CDR3 runs 16 residues. Germline V CDR1 and CDR2: SGHKS, YYEKEE (reference sequence). The V gene end was trimmed by 5 bases and the J gene end by 7 bases; junction bases not matched to a gene: 12. The CDR3 DNA reads as TGTGCCAGCAGAGCTACAGGGGGCTGGAATGGCGGGGAGCTGTTTTTT. Translating it yields CASRATGGWNGGELFF.

The rearrangement joins TRBV7-9 to TRBJ2-1; D might be TRBD2 (5 bases). The CDR3 runs to 13 residues. CDR1 is SEHNR, CDR2 FQNEAQ, per germline (reference sequence). Between the trimmed V and J ends, which lost 3 bases and 6 bases, there was a span of 9 bases. In nucleotides, the CDR3 is TGTGCCAGCAGCTTCGGGGTGGGCAATGAGCAGTTCTTC. Amino acid sequence: CASSFGVGNEQFF.

The rearrangement uses TRBV3-1 (or the pseudogene TRBV3-2) and TRBJ2-7; a weak D match, TRBD1 (6 bases). Germline CDR1 reads LGHDT; CDR2 reads YNNKEL (reference sequence). This CDR3 is built from 15 residues. Trimming shortened V by 4 bases and J by 3 bases, and 16 bases separated the two germline ends. CDR3 loop: CASSRGQGKVYEQYF. The CDR3, as DNA: TGTGCCAGCAGCCGAGGCCAGGGGAAGGTCTACGAGCAGTACTTC.

The rearrangement joins TRBV24-1 to TRBJ1-2; no firm D call. Germline loops: CDR1 KGHDR, CDR2 SFDVKD. Trimming removed 2 bases at V and 0 bases at J, with 3 bases between. The CDR3 length is 13 residues. The CDR3 nucleotides read TGTGCCACCAGTGATTCGTCTAACTATGGCTACACCTTC. It is translated as CATSDSSNYGYTF.

The rearrangement joins TRBV7-2 to TRBJ1-1, with 7 bases aligning to TRBD1. Per the germline V gene, CDR1 is SGHTA and CDR2 is FQGNSA. CDR3 length: 17 amino acids. Germline trimming cut 1 base from V and 1 base from J; bases unmatched to any gene: 9. The CDR3 sequence is CASSLGPRQGPNTEAFF. The DNA for the CDR3 is TGTGCCAGCAGCTTAGGCCCGAGACAGGGCCCGAACACTGAAGCTTTCTTT.

The genes are TRBV25-1 and TRBJ2-5; the D is unclear. V was clipped by 4 bases and J by 0 bases, with 9 bases between them. The CDR3 extends over 14 amino acids. CDR1 is MGHDK and CDR2 is SYGVNS in the germline V gene. CDR3 bases: TGTGCCAGCAGTGGACTGGGGTACCAAGAGACCCAGTACTTC. Residues: CASSGLGYQETQYF. The full variable domain, completed using reference TRBV25-1 and TRBJ2-5, is EADIYQTPRYLVIGTGKKITLECSQTMGHDKMYWYQQDPGMELHLIHYSYGVNSTEKGDLSSESTVSRIRTEHFPLTLESARPSHTSQYLCASSGLGYQETQYFGPGTRLLVL.

The CDR3 loop reads CASSLVSGEETQYF. CDR3 nucleotides: TGTGCCAGCAGTTTAGTTAGCGGGGAAGAGACCCAGTACTTC. V and J are TRBV28 and TRBJ2-5, with 8 positions matching TRBD2. The ends lost 2 bases at V and 3 bases at J; junction bases unmatched: 2. There are 14 residues in the CDR3. Germline CDR1 reads MDHEN; CDR2 reads SYDVKM.

The gene calls are TRBV11-3 and TRBJ2-1; a possible D gene is TRBD1 (5 bases). The germline V gene has CDR1 SGHNT and CDR2 YENEEA. The CDR3 covers 15 residues. Trimming left V 4 bases short and J 6 bases short, with 16 bases between. The CDR3 loop reads CASSWAGQIGNEQFF. The CDR3, as DNA: TGTGCCAGCAGCTGGGCAGGGCAGATTGGCAATGAGCAGTTCTTC.

The V call is TRBV6-5, the J call TRBJ2-7; TRBD2 aligns across 12 bases. V lost 2 bases to trimming and J lost 2 bases; unmatched junction nucleotides: 4. The CDR3 covers 16 residues. Germline V CDR1 and CDR2: MNHEY, SVGAGI. Here the CDR3 reads CASSYPSSGRAYEQYF. The CDR3 coding sequence is TGTGCCAGCAGTTACCCCTCTAGCGGGAGGGCCTACGAGCAGTACTTC.

This clone was observed once. The chain is built from TRBV28 and TRBJ2-7; D uncertain. V was trimmed by 6 bases and J by 4 bases, leaving 16 bases between them. The CDR3 is 14 residues long. Germline values: CDR1 MDHEN, CDR2 SYDVKM. CDR3 nucleotide sequence: TGTGCCAGCAGCCTCAACCCGGGCAGATACGAGCAGTACTTC. Translating it yields CASSLNPGRYEQYF.

This clone showed up just once. The chain joins TRBV3-1 (or the pseudogene TRBV3-2) to TRBJ1-1, with D possibly being TRBD1 (5 bases). CDR1 is LGHDT and CDR2 is YNNKEL in the germline V gene (reference sequence). The V end lost 4 bases, the J end lost 4 bases, and 16 bases lay between the germline ends. The CDR3 is made up of 15 amino acids. As DNA, the CDR3 is TGTGCCAGCAGCCCACCTGGGGCGCGAATCACTGAAGCTTTCTTT. It encodes CASSPPGARITEAFF.

The chain joins TRBV11-2 to TRBJ2-7; D is possibly TRBD1 or TRBD2 (5 bases each). This CDR3 contains 15 residues. The ends were cut back, 5 bases at V and 2 bases at J, with 16 bases in the middle. Germline V gene lookup returns CDR1 SGHAT and CDR2 FQNNGV. CDR3 DNA: TGTGCCAGCAGCCAAAACCCGGGGCAACCCTACGAGCAGTACTTC. Amino acid sequence: CASSQNPGQPYEQYF.

The CDR3 nucleotides are TGTGCCAGCAGCCATGCGGGCTACACAGATACGCAGTATTTT. This encodes CASSHAGYTDTQYF. The chain carries TRBV7-3 and TRBJ2-3, with D perhaps TRBD2 (5 bases). Germline CDR1 is SGHTA and CDR2 is FQGTGA. V gave up 5 bases and J gave up 2 bases, with 11 bases separating them. The CDR3 length is 14 residues.

This rearrangement joins TRBV12-3 or TRBV12-4 to TRBJ1-5, with 11 bases that match TRBD1. The CDR3 extends over 13 amino acids. The ends lost 8 bases at V and 4 bases at J; junction bases unmatched: 1. The CDR3 sequence is CASGTGGNQPQHF. The CDR3 DNA is TGTGCCAGCGGGACAGGGGGGAATCAGCCCCAGCATTTT.

The sample holds one count of this clone. V gene TRBV2 combines with J gene TRBJ1-1; D perhaps matches TRBD1 (5 bases). V lost 5 bases, J lost 1 base, and 8 bases lay in between. CDR3 length: 13 residues. Per germline, CDR1 SNHLY and CDR2 FYNNEI. The CDR3 sequence: CASSIGANTEAFF. The CDR3 DNA is TGTGCCAGCAGTATTGGGGCGAACACTGAAGCTTTCTTT.

This clone was seen just once. The chain combines TRBV19 with TRBJ2-3; unclear D gene. The CDR3 runs to 13 residues. Trimming took 3 bases from V and 8 from J, leaving 12 bases between them. Germline CDR1 reads LNHDA; CDR2 reads SQIVND (reference sequence). The CDR3 loop reads CASSIRSSGTQYF. Written as DNA, the CDR3 is TGTGCCAGTAGTATTAGGTCGAGTGGTACGCAGTATTTT.

This chain uses TRBV28 with TRBJ1-1, with D uncertain. Trimming removed 5 bases at V and 5 bases at J, with 18 bases between. CDR3 length: 15 amino acids. Germline V CDR1 and CDR2: MDHEN, SYDVKM. The CDR3 spells CASSPQGRERTEAFF. Written as DNA, the CDR3 is TGTGCCAGCAGTCCGCAAGGGAGGGAGAGGACTGAAGCTTTCTTT.

CDR3 coding DNA: TGTGCCAGCAGCCCAGGGACCCTTAGCAATCAGCCCCAGCATTTT. Its protein is CASSPGTLSNQPQHF. V gene TRBV5-5 combines with J gene TRBJ1-5, with D perhaps matching TRBD1 (5 bases). Trimming pared 4 bases from V and 0 bases from J, leaving 11 bases between. This CDR3 contains 15 residues. Germline V gives CDR1 SGHKS, CDR2 YYEKEE (reference sequence).

In this sample, this clone turned up once. The V and J genes are TRBV28 and TRBJ1-1; 10 bases align to TRBD1. This CDR3 comprises 14 residues. Germline trimming cut 5 bases from V and 5 bases from J; bases unmatched to any gene: 5. Germline CDR1 is MDHEN and CDR2 is SYDVKM. The DNA for the CDR3 is TGTGCCAGCAGTCCTCCGGGACAGGGGACTGAAGCTTTCTTT. Protein: CASSPPGQGTEAFF. Supplemented by reference TRBV28 and TRBJ1-1, the full variable domain reads DVKVTQSSRYLVKRTGEKVFLECVQDMDHENMFWYRQDPGLGLRLIYFSYDVKMKEKGDIPEGYSVSREKKERFSLILESASTNQTSMYLCASSPPGQGTEAFFGQGTRLTVV.

This clone was seen just once. The rearrangement joins TRBV11-2 to TRBJ2-7, with 8 nucleotides matching TRBD1. This CDR3 has 15 residues. Germline CDR1 and CDR2: SGHAT and FQNNGV. Trimming at V came to 9 bases and at J to 3 bases, leaving 13 bases not matched to a gene. The CDR3 DNA is TGTGCCAGTGGCCGGGGGCAGGGGGCTTTCTACGAGCAGTACTTC. Translation gives CASGRGQGAFYEQYF.

This rearrangement joins TRBV11-2 to TRBJ2-7, with 11 bases aligning to TRBD2. This CDR3 is 17 amino acids long. The V gene end was trimmed by 5 bases and the J gene end by 3 bases; junction bases not matched to a gene: 12. Germline-derived CDR1 and CDR2 are SGHAT and FQNNGV. CDR3 bases: TGTGCCAGCAGCCCGCGTCCGGGACTAGCGGCTAGCTACGAGCAGTACTTC. It yields the protein CASSPRPGLAASYEQYF.

This clone was recorded once. This chain connects TRBV5-1 to TRBJ1-4; D gene ambiguous. Trimming removed 4 bases at V and 5 bases at J, with 9 bases between. The CDR3 is 13 residues long. Germline CDR1 is SGHRS and CDR2 is YFSETQ. The CDR3 bases are TGCGCCAGCAGCCCGCAAGGCAATGAAAAACTGTTTTTT. Amino acid sequence: CASSPQGNEKLFF.

This chain uses TRBV9 with TRBJ2-3; 7 nucleotides agree with TRBD1. The CDR3 is 17 amino acids. J lost 1 base, V lost 5 bases, and 13 bases had no gene match. Germline CDR1 SGDLS, CDR2 YYNGEE. For the CDR3, the DNA is TGTGCCAGCAGTGGGACAGCGAGTGGGGGCCGCACAGATACGCAGTATTTT. Translation: CASSGTASGGRTDTQYF.

V usage is TRBV27 and J usage is TRBJ1-2; D is perhaps TRBD1 (5 bases). Trimming shortened V by 10 bases and J by 4 bases, and 16 bases separated the two germline ends. CDR1 and CDR2 from the germline V gene are MNHEY and SMNVEV (reference sequence). This CDR3 is built from 13 residues. The CDR3 here is CATSRDGFYGYTF. In nucleotides, the CDR3 is TGTGCCACCAGCAGGGACGGATTCTATGGCTACACCTTC.

The CDR3: CSAGEAGEAFF. The CDR3 DNA reads TGCAGCGCCGGGGAGGCCGGTGAAGCTTTCTTT. The chain combines TRBV29-1 with TRBJ1-1, with D hard to call. V dropped 7 bases and J dropped 7 bases, with 13 bases sitting between them. The germline CDR1 and CDR2 sequences are SQVTM and ANQGSEA. The CDR3 has 11 amino acids.

This clone appeared a single time. The rearrangement links TRBV30 to TRBJ1-1; D gene unclear. The CDR3 spans 11 residues. Trimming cost V 2 bases and J 5 bases, with 6 bases left between them. The V gene's germline CDR1 is GTSNPN and CDR2 SVGIG (reference sequence). The CDR3 reads CAWSLATEAFF. The CDR3 DNA reads TGTGCCTGGAGTTTGGCAACTGAAGCTTTCTTT. The variable domain in full, with the rest retrieved from reference TRBV30 and TRBJ1-1, is SQTIHQWPATLVQPVGSPLSLECTVEGTSNPNLYWYRQAAGRGLQLLFYSVGIGQISSEVPQNLSASRPQDRQFILSSKKLLLSDSGFYLCAWSLATEAFFGQGTRLTVV.

V usage is TRBV28 and J usage is TRBJ1-2; tentative D call: TRBD1 (6 bases). Germline CDR1 and CDR2: MDHEN and SYDVKM. CDR3 length: 13 residues. V dropped 5 bases and J dropped 14 bases, with 21 bases sitting between them. CDR3 amino acids: CASSGDTFQVGTF. The CDR3 nucleotides are TGTGCCAGCAGTGGGGACACCTTTCAGGTTGGGACCTTC.